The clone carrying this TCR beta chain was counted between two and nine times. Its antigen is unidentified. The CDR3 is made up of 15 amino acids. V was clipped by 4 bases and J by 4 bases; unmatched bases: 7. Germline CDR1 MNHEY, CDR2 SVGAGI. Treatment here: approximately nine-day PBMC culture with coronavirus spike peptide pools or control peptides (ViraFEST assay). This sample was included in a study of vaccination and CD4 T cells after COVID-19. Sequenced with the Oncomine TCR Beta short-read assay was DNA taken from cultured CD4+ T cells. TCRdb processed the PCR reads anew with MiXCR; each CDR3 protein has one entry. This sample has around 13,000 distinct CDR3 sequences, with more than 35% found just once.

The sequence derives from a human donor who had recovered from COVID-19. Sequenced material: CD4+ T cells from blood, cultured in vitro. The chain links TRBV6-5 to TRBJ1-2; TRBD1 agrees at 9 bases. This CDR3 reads CASSLSTGGPYGYTF. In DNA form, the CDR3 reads TGTGCCAGCAGTTTATCGACAGGGGGGCCCTATGGCTACACCTTC.